The entry below gives a single T cell receptor beta chain sequence along with its context. This sample was included in a study of blood T cells in healthy people across ages. This CDR3 region has 15 residues. V dropped 4 bases and J dropped 6 bases, with 13 bases sitting between them. Germline V gene data show CDR1 as SGHTA and CDR2 as FQGTGA. Sample-barcoded 5' priming and a J-beta primer mix drove a second PCR of about 7 to 11 cycles. From the 5' RACE reads, TCRdb called clonotypes with MiXCR, one entry per CDR3 protein. The table has about 780,000 distinct CDR3 sequences, about half seen once. Material: blood. This receptor was taken from a man older than 75 in good health. The rearrangement joins TRBV7-3 to TRBJ2-6; the D gene is possibly TRBD1 (6 bases). This chain's CDR3 is CASSSRGLVANVLTF. In DNA, the CDR3 is TGTGCCAGCAGCTCCAGGGGTCTAGTGGCCAACGTCCTGACTTTC.